This TCR beta chain comes out of a study of blood T cell repertoires in COVID-19. Study summary: Whether acute or convalescent, the COVID-19 samples came from the United States, Italy and Spain. The cDNA or gDNA used as material had been derived from T cells, B-cell-depleted T cells, or PBMCs.

CDR3 length equals 18 residues. In the original processing: Quantification of nucleated cells was approximated via reference gene primer amplification. Here immunoSEQ multiplex PCR was the method, and the copy in TCRdb shows in-frame clones only, minus some. Clone size and the V and J calls come from that table; the DNA yielded D and trimming. Of tens of thousands of clones listed, approximately 70% are singletons. The sequence derives from a woman aged 55-75 years in a cohort sampled during active or convalescent COVID-19. Sequenced: peripheral blood. The chain couples TRBV7-5 to TRBJ2-1; TRBD2, the table's D call, was not compared with the DNA. TRBV7-5 is termed a pseudogene. CDR3 loop: CVRSFSPLIPSSYNEQFF. The CDR3 DNA sequence: TGTGTCAGAAGCTTTTCCCCTCTGATCCCTAGCTCCTACAATGAGCAGTTCTTC.